This TCR beta chain was documented in a study of shared clonotypes between healthy human individuals. This clone was detected once. Its antigen is unidentified. Germline trimming cut 9 bases from V and 6 bases from J; bases unmatched to any gene: 6. This CDR3 has 12 residues. Germline V gene sequence: CDR1 MDHEN, CDR2 SYDVKM. Findings and limits, study-wide: The study generally estimated greater richness for naive than memory subsets. Only a few donors were included, so the genetic and exposure-history diversity represented was limited.

Donation came from healthy HIV-negative adults that had no recent acute infections or vaccinations. TCRdb's copy holds only in-frame clones and misses some; the assay was immunoSEQ multiplex PCR. The sample consists of around 2.5 million clones, approximately 93% of them appearing once. J is TRBJ1-1 and V is TRBV28; the match to TRBD1 covers 8 bases. The sequence was obtained from a man aged 18 to 30 in good health. Some clones in this sample may be carry-over from other donors' samples. Sequenced sample: naive CD4+ T cells from PBMCs. Stated subset: CD45RA+ positively selected. In DNA, the CDR3 is TGTGCCAGGTCGGACAGGGCGTCTGAAGCTTTCTTT. Translating it yields CARSDRASEAFF.